What follows describes a single T cell receptor beta chain. Its antigen is undetermined. V was cut by 2 bases and J by 1 base, with 12 bases left in between. Germline values: CDR1 SNHLY, CDR2 FYNNEI. The CDR3 has 16 amino acids. The source of the sample is a study of graft-versus-host responses after intestinal transplantation. For the study at large: Recipients underwent multivisceral, liver-intestinal, or isolated intestinal transplants.

TCRdb's table, derived via immunoSEQ multiplex PCR, lists solely in-frame clones and lacks some. The data contain approximately 100,000 clones, roughly 88% of them singletons. Findings of the study overall: Marrow from the recipient contained GvH clones, some of which had appeared first in ileum or blood.

The receptor comes from a human donor who received an intestinal transplant. This sample comprised unstimulated CD4+ T cells sorted from spleen or lymph node cells, obtained before intestinal transplant. The chain combines TRBV2 with TRBJ1-3; D is uncertain. The CDR3, as DNA: TGTGCCAGCAGTGAAAAGCAGGTTCTTTCTGGAAACACCATATATTTT. As protein: CASSEKQVLSGNTIYF.